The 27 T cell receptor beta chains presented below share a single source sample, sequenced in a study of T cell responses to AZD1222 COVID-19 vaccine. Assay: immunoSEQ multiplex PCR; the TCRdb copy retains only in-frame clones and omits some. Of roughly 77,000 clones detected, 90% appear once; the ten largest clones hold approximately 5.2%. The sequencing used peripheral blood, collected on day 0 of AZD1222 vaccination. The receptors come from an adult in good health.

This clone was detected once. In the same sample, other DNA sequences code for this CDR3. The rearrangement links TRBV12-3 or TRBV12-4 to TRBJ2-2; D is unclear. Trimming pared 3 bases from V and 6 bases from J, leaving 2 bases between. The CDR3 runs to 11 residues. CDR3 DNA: TGTGCCAGCAGTTTCGCCGGGGAGCTGTTTTTT. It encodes CASSFAGELFF.

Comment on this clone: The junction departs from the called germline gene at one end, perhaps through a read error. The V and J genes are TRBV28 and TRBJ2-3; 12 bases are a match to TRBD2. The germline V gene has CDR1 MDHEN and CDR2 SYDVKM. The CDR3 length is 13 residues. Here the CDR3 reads CASSSLLAGGWDF. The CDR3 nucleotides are TGTGCCAGCAGTTCCCTACTAGCGGGGGGCTGGGATTTT.

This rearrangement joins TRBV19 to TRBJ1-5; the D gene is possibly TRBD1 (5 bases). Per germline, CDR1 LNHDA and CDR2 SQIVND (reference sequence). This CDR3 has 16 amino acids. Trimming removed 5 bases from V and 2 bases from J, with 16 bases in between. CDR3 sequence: CASSPTAGTGNQPQHF. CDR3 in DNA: TGTGCCAGTAGTCCAACAGCGGGGACGGGCAATCAGCCCCAGCATTTT.

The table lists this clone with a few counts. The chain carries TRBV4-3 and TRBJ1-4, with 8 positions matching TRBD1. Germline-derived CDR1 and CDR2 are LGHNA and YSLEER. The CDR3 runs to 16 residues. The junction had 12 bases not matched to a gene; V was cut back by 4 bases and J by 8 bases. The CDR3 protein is CASSLFRTGWEEKLFF. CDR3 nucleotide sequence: TGCGCCAGCAGCCTTTTCCGGACAGGGTGGGAAGAAAAACTGTTTTTT.

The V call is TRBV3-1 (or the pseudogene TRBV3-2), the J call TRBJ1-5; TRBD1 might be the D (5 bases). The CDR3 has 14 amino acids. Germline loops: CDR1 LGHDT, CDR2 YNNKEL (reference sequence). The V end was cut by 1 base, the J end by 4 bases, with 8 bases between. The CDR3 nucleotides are TGTGCCAGCAGCCAAGTGTGGGGGAATCAGCCCCAGCATTTT. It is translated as CASSQVWGNQPQHF.

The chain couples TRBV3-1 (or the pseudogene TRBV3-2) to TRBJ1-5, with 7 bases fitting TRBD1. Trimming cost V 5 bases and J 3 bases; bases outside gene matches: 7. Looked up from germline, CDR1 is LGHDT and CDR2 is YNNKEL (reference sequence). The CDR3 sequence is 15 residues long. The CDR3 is CASSSGGGNNQPQHF. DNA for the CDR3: TGTGCCAGCAGCTCAGGGGGTGGAAACAATCAGCCCCAGCATTTT.

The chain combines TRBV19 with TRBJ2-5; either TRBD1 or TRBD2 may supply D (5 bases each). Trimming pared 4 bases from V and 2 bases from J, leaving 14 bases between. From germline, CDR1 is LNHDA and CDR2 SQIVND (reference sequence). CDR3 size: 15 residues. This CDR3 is CASSTTGTKQETQYF. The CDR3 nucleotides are TGTGCCAGTAGTACAACCGGGACCAAACAAGAGACCCAGTACTTC.

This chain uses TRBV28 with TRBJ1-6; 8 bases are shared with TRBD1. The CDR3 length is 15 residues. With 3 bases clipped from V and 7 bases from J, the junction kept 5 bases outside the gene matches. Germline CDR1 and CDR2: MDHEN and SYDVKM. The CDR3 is CASSFRDRSNSPLHF. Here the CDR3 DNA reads TGTGCCAGCAGTTTTCGGGACAGGTCAAATTCACCCCTCCACTTT. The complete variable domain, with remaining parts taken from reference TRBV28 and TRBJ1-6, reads DVKVTQSSRYLVKRTGEKVFLECVQDMDHENMFWYRQDPGLGLRLIYFSYDVKMKEKGDIPEGYSVSREKKERFSLILESASTNQTSMYLCASSFRDRSNSPLHFGNGTRLTVT.

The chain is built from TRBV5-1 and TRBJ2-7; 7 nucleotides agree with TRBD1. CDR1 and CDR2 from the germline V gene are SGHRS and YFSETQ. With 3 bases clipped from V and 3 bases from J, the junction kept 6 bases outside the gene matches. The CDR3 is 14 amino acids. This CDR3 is CASSSGTAVYEQYF. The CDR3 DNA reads TGCGCCAGCAGCTCCGGGACAGCGGTCTACGAGCAGTACTTC.

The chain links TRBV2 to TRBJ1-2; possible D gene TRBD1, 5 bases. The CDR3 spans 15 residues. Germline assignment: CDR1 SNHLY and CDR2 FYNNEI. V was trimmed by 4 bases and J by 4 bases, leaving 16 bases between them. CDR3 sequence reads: CASSAPRDSRYGYTF. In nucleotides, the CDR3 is TGTGCCAGCAGTGCCCCTCGGGACTCCCGCTATGGCTACACCTTC.

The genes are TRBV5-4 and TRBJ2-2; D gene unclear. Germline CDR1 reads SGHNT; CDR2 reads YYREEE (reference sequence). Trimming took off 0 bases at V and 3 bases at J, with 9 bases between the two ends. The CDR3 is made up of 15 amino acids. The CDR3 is CASSLDVRYTGELFF. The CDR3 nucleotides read TGTGCCAGCAGCTTGGATGTCAGATACACCGGGGAGCTGTTTTTT.

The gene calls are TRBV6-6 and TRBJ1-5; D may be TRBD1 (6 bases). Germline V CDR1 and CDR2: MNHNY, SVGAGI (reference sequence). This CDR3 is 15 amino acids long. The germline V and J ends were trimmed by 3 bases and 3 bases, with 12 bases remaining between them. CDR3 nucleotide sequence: TGTGCCAGCAGTTATTTTCAGGGGATCAATCAGCCCCAGCATTTT. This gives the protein CASSYFQGINQPQHF.

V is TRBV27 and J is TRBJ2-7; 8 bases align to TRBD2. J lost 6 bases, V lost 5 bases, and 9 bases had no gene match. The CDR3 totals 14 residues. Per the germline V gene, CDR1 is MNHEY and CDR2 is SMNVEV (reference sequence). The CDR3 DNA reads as TGTGCCAGCAGTGTCTCGGGACTAGAAGCCGAGCAGTACTTC. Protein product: CASSVSGLEAEQYF.

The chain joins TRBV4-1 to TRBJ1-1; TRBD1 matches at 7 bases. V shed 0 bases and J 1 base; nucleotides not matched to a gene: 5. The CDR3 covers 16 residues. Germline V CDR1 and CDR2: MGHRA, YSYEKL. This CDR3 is CASSQDKGAWNTEAFF. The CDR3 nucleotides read TGCGCCAGCAGCCAAGATAAGGGGGCCTGGAACACTGAAGCTTTCTTT.

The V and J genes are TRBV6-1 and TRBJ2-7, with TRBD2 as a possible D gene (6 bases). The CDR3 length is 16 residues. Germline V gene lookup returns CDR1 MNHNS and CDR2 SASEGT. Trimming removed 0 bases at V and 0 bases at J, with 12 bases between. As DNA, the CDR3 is TGTGCCAGCAGTGAAGCTGGGGGGTGGCCCTCCTACGAGCAGTACTTC. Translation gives CASSEAGGWPSYEQYF.

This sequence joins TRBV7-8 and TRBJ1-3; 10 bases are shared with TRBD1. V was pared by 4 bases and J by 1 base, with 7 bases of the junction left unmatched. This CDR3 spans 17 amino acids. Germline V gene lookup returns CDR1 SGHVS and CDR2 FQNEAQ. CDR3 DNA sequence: TGTGCCAGCAGCTATGGGGGGACAGGGGTTTCTGGAAACACCATATATTTT. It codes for CASSYGGTGVSGNTIYF.

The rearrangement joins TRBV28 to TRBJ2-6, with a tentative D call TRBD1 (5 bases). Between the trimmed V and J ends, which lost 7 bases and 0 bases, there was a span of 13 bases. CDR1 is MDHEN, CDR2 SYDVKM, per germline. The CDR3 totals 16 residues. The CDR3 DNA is TGTGCCAGCACCCGACAGCGTTCCTCTGGGGCCAACGTCCTGACTTTC. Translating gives CASTRQRSSGANVLTF.

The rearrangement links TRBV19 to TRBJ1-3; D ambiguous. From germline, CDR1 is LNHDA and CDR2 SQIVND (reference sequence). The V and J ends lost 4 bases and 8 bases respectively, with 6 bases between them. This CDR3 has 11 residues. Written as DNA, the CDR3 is TGTGCCAGTAGTACCTCATACACCATATATTTT. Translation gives CASSTSYTIYF.

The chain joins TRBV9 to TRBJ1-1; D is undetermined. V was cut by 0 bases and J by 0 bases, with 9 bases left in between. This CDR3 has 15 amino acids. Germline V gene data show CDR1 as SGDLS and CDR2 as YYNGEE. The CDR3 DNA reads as TGTGCCAGCAGCGTAGTCGAGAGCATGAACACTGAAGCTTTCTTT. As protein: CASSVVESMNTEAFF.

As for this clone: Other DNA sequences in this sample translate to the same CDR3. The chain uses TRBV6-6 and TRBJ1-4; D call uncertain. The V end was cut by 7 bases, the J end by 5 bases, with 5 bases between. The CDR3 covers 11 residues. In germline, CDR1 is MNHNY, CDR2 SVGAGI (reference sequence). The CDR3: CASTLNEKLFF. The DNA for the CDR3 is TGTGCCAGCACCCTGAATGAAAAACTGTTTTTT.

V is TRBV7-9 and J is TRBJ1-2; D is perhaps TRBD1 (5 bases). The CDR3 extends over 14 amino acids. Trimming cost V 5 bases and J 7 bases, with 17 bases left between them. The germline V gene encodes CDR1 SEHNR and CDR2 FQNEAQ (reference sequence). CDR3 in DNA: TGTGCCAGCAGCCCCCAGAATGTTGGGGGTGGCTACACCTTC. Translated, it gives CASSPQNVGGGYTF.

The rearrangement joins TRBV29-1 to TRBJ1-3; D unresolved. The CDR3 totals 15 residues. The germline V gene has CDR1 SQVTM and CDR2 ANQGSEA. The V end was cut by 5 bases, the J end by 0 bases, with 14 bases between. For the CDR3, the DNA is TGCAGCGTTTTTGTTGCCACCTTCTCTGGAAACACCATATATTTT. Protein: CSVFVATFSGNTIYF.

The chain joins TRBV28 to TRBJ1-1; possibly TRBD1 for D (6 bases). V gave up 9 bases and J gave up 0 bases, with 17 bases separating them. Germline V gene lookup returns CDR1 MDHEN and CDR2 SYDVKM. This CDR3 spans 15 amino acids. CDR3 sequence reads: CASSLGWDMNTEAFF. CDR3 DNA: TGTGCCAGTTCCCTCGGGTGGGACATGAACACTGAAGCTTTCTTT.

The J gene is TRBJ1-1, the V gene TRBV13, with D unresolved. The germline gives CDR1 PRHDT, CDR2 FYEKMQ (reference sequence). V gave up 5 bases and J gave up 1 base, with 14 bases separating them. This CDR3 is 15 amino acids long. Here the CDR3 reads CASSPSWQPNTEAFF. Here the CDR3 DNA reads TGTGCCAGCAGCCCCTCGTGGCAGCCGAACACTGAAGCTTTCTTT.

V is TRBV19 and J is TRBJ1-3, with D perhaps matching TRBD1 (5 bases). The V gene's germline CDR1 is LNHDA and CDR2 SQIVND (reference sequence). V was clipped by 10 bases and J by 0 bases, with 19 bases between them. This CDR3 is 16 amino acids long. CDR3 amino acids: CATYPRQKNSGNTIYF. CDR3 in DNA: TGTGCCACTTATCCTCGACAGAAAAACTCTGGAAACACCATATATTTT.

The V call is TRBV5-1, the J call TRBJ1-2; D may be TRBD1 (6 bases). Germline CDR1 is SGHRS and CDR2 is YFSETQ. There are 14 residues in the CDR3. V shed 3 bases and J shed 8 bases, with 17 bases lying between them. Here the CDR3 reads CASSSWDNGRGYTF. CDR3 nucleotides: TGCGCCAGCAGCTCCTGGGACAACGGTCGGGGCTACACCTTC. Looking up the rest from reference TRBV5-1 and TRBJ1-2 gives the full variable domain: KAGVTQTPRYLIKTRGQQVTLSCSPISGHRSVSWYQQTPGQGLQFLFEYFSETQRNKGNFPGRFSGRQFSNSRSEMNVSTLELGDSALYLCASSSWDNGRGYTFGSGTRLTVV.

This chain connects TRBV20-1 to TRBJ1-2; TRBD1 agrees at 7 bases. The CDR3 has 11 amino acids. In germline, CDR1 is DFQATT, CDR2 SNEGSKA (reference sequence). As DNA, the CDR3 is TGCAGGCCCACAGGGGACTATGGCTACACCTTC. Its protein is CRPTGDYGYTF.